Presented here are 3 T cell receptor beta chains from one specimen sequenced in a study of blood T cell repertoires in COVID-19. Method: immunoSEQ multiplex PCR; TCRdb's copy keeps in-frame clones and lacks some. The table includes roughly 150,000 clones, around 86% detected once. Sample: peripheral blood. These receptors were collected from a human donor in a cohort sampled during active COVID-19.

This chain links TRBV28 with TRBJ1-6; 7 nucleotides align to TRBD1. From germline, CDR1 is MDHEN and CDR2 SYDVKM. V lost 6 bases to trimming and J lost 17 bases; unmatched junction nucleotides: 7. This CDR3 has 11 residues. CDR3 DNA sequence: TGTGCCAGCAGCGGGAGGGGGCCTTTCCACTTT. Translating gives CASSGRGPFHF.

The chain's CDR3 is CSVPGTHHTGELFF. DNA for the CDR3: TGCAGCGTGCCCGGGACTCACCACACCGGGGAGCTGTTTTTT. The chain carries TRBV29-1 and TRBJ2-2; D may be TRBD2 (6 bases). Germline-derived CDR1 and CDR2 are SQVTM and ANQGSEA. V was shortened by 6 bases and J by 3 bases, with 14 bases between the two germline ends. This CDR3 has 14 amino acids.

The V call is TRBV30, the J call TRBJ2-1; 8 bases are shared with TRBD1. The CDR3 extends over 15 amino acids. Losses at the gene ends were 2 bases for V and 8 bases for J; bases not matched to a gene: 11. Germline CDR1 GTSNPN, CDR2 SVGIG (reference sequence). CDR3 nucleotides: TGTGCCTGGAGTTTCAGGGGGCGCGTCAACTATGAGCAGTTCTTC. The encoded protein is CAWSFRGRVNYEQFF.